This paragraph covers one TCR beta chain sequence. Its antigen is undetermined. The method was immunoSEQ multiplex PCR; TCRdb's version includes in-frame clones alone and lacks a portion of them. The sample comprises 290,000 or so clones, about 89% of which are singletons, and about 3.1% rests with the top ten. The entry originates in a study of Ad26.COV2.S vaccination and SARS-CoV-2 variants. The wider study: The vaccine Ad26.COV2.S was put into the muscle once, or twice with 56 days between. Study results and limitations: Spike-specific responses of CD8+ and CD4+ T cells were reported to display substantial breadth after vaccination. It was vaccine recipients, not placebo recipients, who had the higher spike-specific TCR breadth.

Germline V CDR1 and CDR2: SGHTA, FQGNSA. Trimming cost V 5 bases and J 4 bases, with 11 bases left between them. The CDR3 length is 13 residues. Treatment of the sample: some 20 received Ad26.COV2.S at low or high dose, single or two shots; a few received placebo; per-sample allocation not given. Sampling was done on day 63 after the first vaccine or placebo injection. This receptor was identified in a person aged 18 to 65 who received the Ad26.COV2.S COVID-19 vaccine or a placebo. The sequenced sample was peripheral blood, obtained in a trial of Ad26.COV2.S vaccine versus placebo. The genes are TRBV7-2 and TRBJ2-5; unclear D gene. This chain's CDR3 is CASSPRRGETQYF. The CDR3 DNA reads TGTGCCAGCAGCCCACGTCGAGGAGAGACCCAGTACTTC.